The entry below gives a single T cell receptor (beta chain) sequence along with its context. Its antigen is not identified. 13 Jbeta primers and 60 Vbeta primers were used for the PCR. Repertoires were generated with immunoSEQ multiplex PCR, while TCRdb's copy carries only in-frame clones and drops some. This table has about 280,000 clones, around 90% appearing once. This entry is derived from a study of cytomegalovirus exposure and HLA in healthy donors. For the study at large: A data release that came early held 80 million or so unique TCRs from HLA-typed donors. Study-level points and caveats: Rates of TCR association differed by HLA locus in a later analysis, with DRB1 highest and HLA-C lowest. TCR beta chain V- and J-gene trimming was linked, in a later analysis, to a missense variant in DCLRE1C.

This receptor was obtained from a woman aged 18 to 35 in good health and CMV-seronegative. Sequencing was carried out using PBMCs.

This chain's CDR3 is CASSPGGGTYEQYF. Here the CDR3 DNA reads TGTGCCAGCTCACCAGGCGGGGGGACCTACGAGCAGTACTTC. The chain couples TRBV18 to TRBJ2-7; 8 bases match TRBD2. This CDR3 has 14 residues. Trimming at V came to 2 bases and at J to 2 bases, leaving 2 bases not matched to a gene. The V gene's germline CDR1 is KGHSH and CDR2 LQKENI.